This T cell receptor beta chain came from a study of regulatory T cells in long-lasting Graves disease. Described time point: newly diagnosed GD, antithyroid drugs for less than 3 months. PBMC-extracted RNA yielded the TCR library. Library construction for TCR beta used iRepertoire HTBI primers and Arm-PCR of CDR3 regions. TCRdb independently ran MiXCR on the multiplex PCR reads; one entry per CDR3 protein. The top ten clones hold around 11% of a sample with about 210,000 distinct CDR3 sequences, roughly 19% of them seen once. This clonotype was counted ten times or more. These same records also appear under a second study, on T cells in Graves' hyperthyroidism and ophthalmopathy.

The receptor was isolated from a woman in her twenties or thirties with Graves disease. The starting material was peripheral blood mononuclear cells (PBMCs), obtained at new diagnosis, from a patient treated with antithyroid drugs.

CDR3 nucleotide sequence: TGTGCCAGCTCACCACCGAGTCAGGGTCAGGAAAAACTGTTTTTT. It specifies CASSPPSQGQEKLFF. The chain uses TRBV18 and TRBJ1-4; D is perhaps TRBD1 (5 bases). The CDR3 has 15 residues. V lost 0 bases and J lost 8, with 13 bases in between. Germline V CDR1 and CDR2: KGHSH, LQKENI.